One sample yielded the 16 T cell receptor beta chains listed below, sequenced in a study of blood T cells in healthy people across ages. It was with a sample-barcoded 5' primer and a J-beta primer mix that a second PCR of roughly 7 to 12 cycles was run. TCRdb re-derived calls from the 5' RACE reads in MiXCR, one entry per CDR3 protein. The sample includes under 2 million distinct CDR3 sequences, 34% seen only once; the top ten take 10% to 12%. What was sequenced was blood. The receptor set was obtained from a woman aged 25 to 39 in good health.

V usage is TRBV6-5 and J usage is TRBJ2-1; D is possibly TRBD2 (5 bases). V was clipped by 5 bases and J by 4 bases, with 18 bases between them. The CDR3 contains 16 residues. Germline CDR1 and CDR2: MNHEY and SVGAGI. This CDR3 is CASSTPRGSEYNEQFF. The CDR3 coding sequence is TGTGCCAGCAGTACCCCTCGCGGTAGCGAATACAATGAGCAGTTCTTC.

This clonotype has just a few counts. This chain joins TRBV5-1 and TRBJ1-1; 7 nucleotides match TRBD1. V lost 4 bases and J lost 4; bases outside the gene matches: 10. The CDR3 spans 15 residues. Germline V lookup: CDR1 SGHRS, CDR2 YFSETQ. CDR3 coding DNA: TGCGCCAGCAGCAACGCAGGGGGTCCGGGCACTGAAGCTTTCTTT. Translation: CASSNAGGPGTEAFF.

The rearrangement joins TRBV28 to TRBJ2-1, with 9 bases lining up with TRBD2. J was trimmed by 8 bases and V by 6 bases; bases with no gene match: 11. Germline assignment: CDR1 MDHEN and CDR2 SYDVKM. The CDR3 is 15 residues long. Here the CDR3 reads CASSSSGRSFDEQFF. CDR3 DNA: TGTGCCAGCAGCTCGAGCGGGAGGAGTTTTGATGAGCAGTTCTTC.

This clonotype came up once. The rearrangement joins TRBV27 to TRBJ1-5; 8 bases align to TRBD1. The CDR3 sequence is 13 residues long. Trimming took 6 bases from V and 5 from J; bases not matched to a gene: 3. The germline V gene has CDR1 MNHEY and CDR2 SMNVEV (reference sequence). Here the CDR3 DNA reads TGTGCCAGCAGATCAGGGGGCGATCAGCCCCAGCATTTT. Translated: CASRSGGDQPQHF.

This clonotype has a handful of counts. This chain connects TRBV7-3 to TRBJ2-1; perhaps TRBD2 as D (5 bases). Germline CDR1 and CDR2: SGHTA and FQGTGA. The CDR3 loop spans 15 amino acids. With 4 bases removed from V and 0 bases from J, the gap between germline ends came to 10 bases. The CDR3 protein is CASSYGLASYNEQFF. The DNA of the CDR3 is TGTGCCAGCAGCTATGGACTTGCCTCCTACAATGAGCAGTTCTTC.

The J gene is TRBJ2-7, the V gene TRBV13; no clear D. V was clipped by 0 bases and J by 7 bases, with 13 bases between them. CDR1 is PRHDT, CDR2 FYEKMQ, per germline (reference sequence). The CDR3 has 14 amino acids. In DNA form, the CDR3 reads TGTGCCAGCAGCTTAGGTCCCCTTACGGGTGAGCAGTACTTC. Translating it yields CASSLGPLTGEQYF.

The genes are TRBV9 and TRBJ2-1; TRBD1 is a possible D gene (6 bases). This CDR3 has 15 amino acids. The V end was cut by 5 bases, the J end by 4 bases, with 16 bases between. Germline V lookup: CDR1 SGDLS, CDR2 YYNGEE. The CDR3 nucleotides read TGTGCCAGCAGTGTCCAGGGACATTTATACAATGAGCAGTTCTTC. It encodes CASSVQGHLYNEQFF. The full variable domain, completed using reference TRBV9 and TRBJ2-1, is DSGVTQTPKHLITATGQRVTLRCSPRSGDLSVYWYQQSLDQGLQFLIQYYNGEERAKGNILERFSAQQFPDLHSELNLSSLELGDSALYFCASSVQGHLYNEQFFGPGTRLTVL.

V gene TRBV12-3 or TRBV12-4 combines with J gene TRBJ2-1; TRBD1 matches at 9 bases. The CDR3 has 13 amino acids. V shed 5 bases and J 8 bases; nucleotides not matched to a gene: 4. The CDR3 spells CASSRTGADEQFF. The CDR3 DNA reads as TGTGCCAGCAGTCGGACAGGGGCGGATGAGCAGTTCTTC.

The J gene is TRBJ1-2, the V gene TRBV5-6; D is perhaps TRBD1 (6 bases). Looked up from germline, CDR1 is SGHDT and CDR2 is YYEEEE. V was cut by 4 bases and J by 7 bases, with 14 bases left in between. This CDR3 spans 13 amino acids. Written as DNA, the CDR3 is TGTGCCAGCAGCCGGGGGGGCCTCTTTGGCTACACCTTC. Translation gives CASSRGGLFGYTF.

The chain links TRBV4-2 to TRBJ2-5, with D tentatively TRBD2 (6 bases). V was shortened by 1 base and J by 3 bases, with 21 bases between the two germline ends. The CDR3 covers 18 residues. Germline CDR1 reads LGHNA; CDR2 reads YNFKEQ. CDR3 DNA: TGTGCCAGCAGCCAAGGGGGTAGGGCTAGCGAGATCAAAGAGACCCAGTACTTC. It encodes CASSQGGRASEIKETQYF.

This chain connects TRBV5-1 to TRBJ2-5, with unresolved D. The CDR3 runs to 15 residues. CDR1 SGHRS and CDR2 YFSETQ come from the germline V gene. V lost 0 bases and J 1 base, leaving 10 bases between the germline ends. The CDR3 DNA sequence: TGCGCCAGCAGCTTGGTACCAGGACGCCAAGAGACCCAGTACTTC. Translated, it gives CASSLVPGRQETQYF.

The rearrangement uses TRBV20-1 and TRBJ1-4, with D possibly being TRBD1 (5 bases). This CDR3 is 16 amino acids long. Germline V lookup: CDR1 DFQATT, CDR2 SNEGSKA (reference sequence). The ends were cut back, 0 bases at V and 4 bases at J, with 15 bases in the middle. The CDR3 reads CSARDVRVWVNEKLFF. The CDR3 DNA sequence: TGCAGTGCTAGAGATGTCAGGGTATGGGTTAATGAAAAACTGTTTTTT.

This sequence joins TRBV6-1 and TRBJ2-2, with D possibly TRBD1 on 6 matching bases. The CDR3 is 15 residues long. Trimming cost V 4 bases and J 4 bases, with 13 bases left between them. Germline V gene data show CDR1 as MNHNS and CDR2 as SASEGT. Written as DNA, the CDR3 is TGTGCCAGCAGTGGAGTCGGACAGCCCACCGGGGAGCTGTTTTTT. It encodes CASSGVGQPTGELFF.

The chain combines TRBV20-1 with TRBJ1-5; D possibly corresponds to TRBD1 (5 bases). Germline CDR1 and CDR2: DFQATT and SNEGSKA (reference sequence). The CDR3 extends over 14 amino acids. V shed 3 bases and J shed 4 bases, with 13 bases lying between them. CDR3 sequence (DNA): TGCAGTGCTAGTCTGGGGGAAGTGAATCAGCCCCAGCATTTT. Encoded protein: CSASLGEVNQPQHF.

This rearrangement joins TRBV9 to TRBJ2-6; D possibly corresponds to TRBD1 (6 bases). The CDR3 is made up of 16 amino acids. Trimming took 4 bases from V and 4 from J, leaving 15 bases between them. Germline V CDR1 and CDR2: SGDLS, YYNGEE. The CDR3 DNA reads TGTGCCAGCAGCTTAAAAACAGGGTCGGGGGCCAACGTCCTGACTTTC. This codes for CASSLKTGSGANVLTF.

A word on this clonotype: At one of its ends the junction is not consistent with the germline gene, which may arise from a read error. This chain connects TRBV7-9 to TRBJ2-6; D ambiguous. From germline, CDR1 is SEHNR and CDR2 FQNEAQ (reference sequence). The CDR3 is made up of 17 amino acids. CDR3: CASSGSEPSSGTNVLTF. The CDR3 coding sequence is TGTGCCAGCAGTGGGTCTGAGCCCAGCTCTGGGACCAACGTCCTGACTTTC.